One TCR beta chain is described in this entry. The target antigen is unknown. The record originates from a study of cytomegalovirus exposure and HLA in healthy donors. Clones were read by immunoSEQ multiplex PCR, and TCRdb kept only the in-frame ones, dropping some. The sample comprises around 230,000 clones, 70% to 90% of which are singletons, and over 0.95% rests with the top ten. With 1 base clipped from V and 8 bases from J, the junction kept 1 base outside the gene matches. Germline CDR1 reads SGHAT; CDR2 reads FQNNGV. The CDR3 is 12 residues long. Study observations and caveats: A few of the chains that were CMV-associated were confirmed in vitro to be specific for CMV antigens. Altogether, 150 to 200 TCR beta chains were recorded as cytomegalovirus-associated.

The sample comprised PBMCs. The clonotype originates from a woman under 40 in good health and CMV-seropositive. V is TRBV11-2 and J is TRBJ1-1, with 7 bases aligning to TRBD1. CDR3 sequence reads: CASSLAGGEAFF. CDR3 DNA: TGTGCCAGCAGCTTAGCAGGGGGAGAAGCTTTCTTT.